Following are 4 T cell receptor beta chains from one sample sequenced in a study of blood T cell repertoires in COVID-19. Sequenced by immunoSEQ multiplex PCR; TCRdb stores in-frame clones only, minus some. The sample yields over 200,000 clones, approximately 82% seen once. The sample consisted of PBMCs or T cells enriched from blood (not recorded which). All receptors come from a man aged 35-49 years who had recovered from COVID-19.

The J gene is TRBJ2-3, the V gene TRBV7-8; maybe TRBD2 (6 bases). V lost 6 bases to trimming and J lost 3 bases, with 19 bases between them. The CDR3 is 16 amino acids. CDR1 and CDR2 from the germline V gene are SGHVS and FQNEAQ. CDR3 sequence reads: CASSPTREMRTDTQYF. The CDR3 DNA reads as TGTGCCAGCAGTCCGACTAGGGAGATGAGAACAGATACGCAGTATTTT. The complete variable domain, with remaining parts taken from reference TRBV7-8 and TRBJ2-3, reads GAGVSQSPRYKVAKRGQDVALRCDPISGHVSLFWYQQALGQGPEFLTYFQNEAQLDKSGLPSDRFFAERPEGSVSTLKIQRTQQEDSAVYLCASSPTREMRTDTQYFGPGTRLTVL.

The rearrangement links TRBV12-3 or TRBV12-4 to TRBJ1-1, with D possibly being TRBD1 (6 bases). This CDR3 comprises 13 residues. Trimming cost V 6 bases and J 3 bases, with 11 bases left between them. The CDR3: CASRFTGYTEAFF. The CDR3 coding sequence is TGTGCCAGCAGATTTACAGGGTACACTGAAGCTTTCTTT.

This chain links TRBV28 with TRBJ1-4; 8 nucleotides match TRBD1. The length of the CDR3 is 14 residues. Germline trimming cut 7 bases from V and 8 bases from J; bases unmatched to any gene: 9. Per the germline V gene, CDR1 is MDHEN and CDR2 is SYDVKM. The CDR3 coding sequence is TGTGCCAGCACCCCATCAGGGGGCCTGGAAAAACTGTTTTTT. This encodes CASTPSGGLEKLFF.

The DNA of the CDR3 is TGTGCAAGTCGCTTGGAGGGGTCTGGGGCCAACGTCCTGACTTTC. Amino acids: CASRLEGSGANVLTF. V is TRBV12-2 and J is TRBJ2-6; TRBD2 is the table's D call, not checked against the DNA. TRBV12-2 is assigned pseudogene status. The CDR3 loop spans 15 amino acids.